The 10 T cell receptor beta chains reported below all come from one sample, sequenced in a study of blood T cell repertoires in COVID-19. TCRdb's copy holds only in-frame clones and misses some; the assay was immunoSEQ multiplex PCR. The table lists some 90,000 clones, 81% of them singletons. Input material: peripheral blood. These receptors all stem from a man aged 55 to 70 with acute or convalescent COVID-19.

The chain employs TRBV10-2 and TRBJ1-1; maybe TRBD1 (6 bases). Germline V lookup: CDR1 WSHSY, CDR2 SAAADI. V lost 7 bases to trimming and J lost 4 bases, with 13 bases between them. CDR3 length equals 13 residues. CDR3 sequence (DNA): TGCGCCAGCATTTCCACAGGGCCCACTGAAGCTTTCTTT. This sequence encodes CASISTGPTEAFF.

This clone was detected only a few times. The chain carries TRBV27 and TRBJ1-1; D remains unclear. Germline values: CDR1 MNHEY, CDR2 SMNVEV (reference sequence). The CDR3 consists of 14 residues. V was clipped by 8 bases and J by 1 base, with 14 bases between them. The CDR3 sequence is CASALTGRNTEAFF. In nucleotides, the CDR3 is TGTGCCAGCGCACTTACCGGGAGGAACACTGAAGCTTTCTTT.

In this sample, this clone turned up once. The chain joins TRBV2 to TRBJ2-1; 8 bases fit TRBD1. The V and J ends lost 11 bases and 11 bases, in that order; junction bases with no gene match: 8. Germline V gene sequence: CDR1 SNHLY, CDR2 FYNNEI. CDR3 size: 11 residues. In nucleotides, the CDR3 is TGTGCCGGGGAGGACAGGGCTCAGCAGTTCTTC. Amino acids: CAGEDRAQQFF.

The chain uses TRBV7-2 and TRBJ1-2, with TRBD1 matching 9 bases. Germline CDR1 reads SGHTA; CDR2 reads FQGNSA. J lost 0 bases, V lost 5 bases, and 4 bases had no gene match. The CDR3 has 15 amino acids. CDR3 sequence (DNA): TGTGCCAGCAGCCTGCGGGACAGGGCTAACTATGGCTACACCTTC. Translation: CASSLRDRANYGYTF.

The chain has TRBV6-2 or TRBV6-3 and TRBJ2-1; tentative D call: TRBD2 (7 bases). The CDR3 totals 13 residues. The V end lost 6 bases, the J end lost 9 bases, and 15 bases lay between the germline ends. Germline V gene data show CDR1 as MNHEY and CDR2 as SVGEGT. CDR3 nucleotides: TGTGCCAGCAGCCTGGGGGGGGCAAGTGAGCAGTTCTTC. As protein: CASSLGGASEQFF.

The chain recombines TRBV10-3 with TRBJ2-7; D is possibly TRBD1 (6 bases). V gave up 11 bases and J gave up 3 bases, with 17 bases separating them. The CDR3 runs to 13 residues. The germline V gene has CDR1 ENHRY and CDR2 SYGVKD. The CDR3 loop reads CASGQSPGYEQYF. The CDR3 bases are TGTGCCTCCGGACAGTCACCGGGCTACGAGCAGTACTTC.

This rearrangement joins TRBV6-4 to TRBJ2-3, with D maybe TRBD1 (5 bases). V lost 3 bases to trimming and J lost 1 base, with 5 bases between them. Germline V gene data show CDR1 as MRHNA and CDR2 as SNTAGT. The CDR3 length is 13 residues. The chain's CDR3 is CASSEGGTDTQYF. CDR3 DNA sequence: TGTGCCAGCAGTGAAGGGGGCACAGATACGCAGTATTTT.

CDR3 region: CASSLPNYGYTF. CDR3 sequence (DNA): TGTGCCAGCAGCTTGCCGAACTATGGCTACACCTTC. The V gene is TRBV5-6, the J gene TRBJ1-2; D gene ambiguous. The germline gives CDR1 SGHDT, CDR2 YYEEEE. V lost 1 base, J lost 2 bases, and 3 bases lay in between. The CDR3 spans 12 residues.

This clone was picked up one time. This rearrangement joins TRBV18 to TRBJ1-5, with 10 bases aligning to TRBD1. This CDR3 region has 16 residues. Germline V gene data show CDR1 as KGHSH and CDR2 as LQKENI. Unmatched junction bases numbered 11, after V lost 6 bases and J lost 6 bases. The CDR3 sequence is CASSQTSGTGVQPQHF. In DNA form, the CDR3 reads TGTGCCAGCTCCCAGACCTCCGGGACAGGGGTTCAGCCCCAGCATTTT.

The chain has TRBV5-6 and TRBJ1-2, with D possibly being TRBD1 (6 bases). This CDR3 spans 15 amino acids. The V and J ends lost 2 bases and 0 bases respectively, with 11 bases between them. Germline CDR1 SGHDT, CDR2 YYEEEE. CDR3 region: CASSLVNRANYGYTF. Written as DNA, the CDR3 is TGTGCCAGCAGCTTAGTGAACAGGGCTAACTATGGCTACACCTTC.